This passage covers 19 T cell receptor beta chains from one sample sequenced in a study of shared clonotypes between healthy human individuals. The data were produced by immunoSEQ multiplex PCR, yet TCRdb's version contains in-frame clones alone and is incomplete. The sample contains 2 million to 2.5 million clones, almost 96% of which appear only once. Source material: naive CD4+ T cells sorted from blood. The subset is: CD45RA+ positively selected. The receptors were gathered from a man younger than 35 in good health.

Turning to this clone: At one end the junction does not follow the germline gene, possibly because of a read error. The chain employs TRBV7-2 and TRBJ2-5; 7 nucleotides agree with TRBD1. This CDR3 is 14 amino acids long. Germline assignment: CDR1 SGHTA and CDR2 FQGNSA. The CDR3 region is CASTLDRAQETQYF. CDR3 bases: TGTGCCAGCACCTTAGACAGGGCCCAAGAGACCCAGTACTTC.

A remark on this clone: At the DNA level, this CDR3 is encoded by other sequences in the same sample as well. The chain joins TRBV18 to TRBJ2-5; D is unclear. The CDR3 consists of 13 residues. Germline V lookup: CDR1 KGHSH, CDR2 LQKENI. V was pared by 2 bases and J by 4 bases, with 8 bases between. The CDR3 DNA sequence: TGTGCCAGCTCACCAGGGGTCGGAGAGACCCAGTACTTC. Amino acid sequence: CASSPGVGETQYF.

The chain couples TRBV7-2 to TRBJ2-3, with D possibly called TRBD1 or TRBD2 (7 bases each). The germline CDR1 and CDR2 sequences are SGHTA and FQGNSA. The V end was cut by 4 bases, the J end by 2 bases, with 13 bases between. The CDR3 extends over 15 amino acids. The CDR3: CASSYQGGLTDTQYF. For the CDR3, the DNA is TGTGCCAGCAGCTACCAGGGGGGGCTCACAGATACGCAGTATTTT. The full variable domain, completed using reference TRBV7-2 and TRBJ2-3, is GAGVSQSPSNKVTEKGKDVELRCDPISGHTALYWYRQSLGQGLEFLIYFQGNSAPDKSGLPSDRFSAERTGGSVSTLTIQRTQQEDSAVYLCASSYQGGLTDTQYFGPGTRLTVL.

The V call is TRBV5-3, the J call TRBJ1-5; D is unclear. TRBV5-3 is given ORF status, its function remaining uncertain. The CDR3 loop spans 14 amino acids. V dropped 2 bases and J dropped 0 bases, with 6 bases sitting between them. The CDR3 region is CARSFPLSNQPQHF. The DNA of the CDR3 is TGTGCCAGAAGCTTTCCCCTTAGCAATCAGCCCCAGCATTTT.

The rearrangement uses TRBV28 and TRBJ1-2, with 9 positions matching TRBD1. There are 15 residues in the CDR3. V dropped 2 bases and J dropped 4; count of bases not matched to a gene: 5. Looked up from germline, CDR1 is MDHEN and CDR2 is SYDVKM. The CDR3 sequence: CASSLRDRESYGYTF. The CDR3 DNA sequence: TGTGCCAGCAGTTTAAGGGACAGGGAAAGCTATGGCTACACCTTC.

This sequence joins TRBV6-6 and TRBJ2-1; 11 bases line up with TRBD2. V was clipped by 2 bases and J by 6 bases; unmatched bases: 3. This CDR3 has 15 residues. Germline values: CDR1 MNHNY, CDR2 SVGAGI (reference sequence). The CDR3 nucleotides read TGTGCCAGCAGTTACGCGGGACTAGCGGCCAATGAGCAGTTCTTC. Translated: CASSYAGLAANEQFF.

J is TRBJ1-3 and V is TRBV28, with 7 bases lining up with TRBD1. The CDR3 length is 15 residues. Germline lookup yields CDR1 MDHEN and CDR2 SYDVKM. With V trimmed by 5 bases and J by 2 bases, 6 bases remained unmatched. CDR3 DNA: TGTGCCAGCAGTCCTGGACAGGTCCCTGGAAACACCATATATTTT. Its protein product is CASSPGQVPGNTIYF. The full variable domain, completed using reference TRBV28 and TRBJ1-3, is DVKVTQSSRYLVKRTGEKVFLECVQDMDHENMFWYRQDPGLGLRLIYFSYDVKMKEKGDIPEGYSVSREKKERFSLILESASTNQTSMYLCASSPGQVPGNTIYFGEGSWLTVV.

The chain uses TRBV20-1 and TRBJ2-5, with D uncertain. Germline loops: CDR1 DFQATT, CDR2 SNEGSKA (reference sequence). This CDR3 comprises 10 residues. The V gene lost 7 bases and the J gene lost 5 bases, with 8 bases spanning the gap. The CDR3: CSVKAETQYF. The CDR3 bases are TGCAGTGTTAAGGCCGAGACCCAGTACTTC.

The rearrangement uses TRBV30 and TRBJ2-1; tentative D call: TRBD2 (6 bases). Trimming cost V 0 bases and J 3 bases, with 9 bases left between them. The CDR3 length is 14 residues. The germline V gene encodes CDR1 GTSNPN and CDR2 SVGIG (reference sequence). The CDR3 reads CAWSVVGGYNEQFF. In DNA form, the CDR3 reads TGTGCCTGGAGTGTAGTCGGGGGCTACAATGAGCAGTTCTTC.

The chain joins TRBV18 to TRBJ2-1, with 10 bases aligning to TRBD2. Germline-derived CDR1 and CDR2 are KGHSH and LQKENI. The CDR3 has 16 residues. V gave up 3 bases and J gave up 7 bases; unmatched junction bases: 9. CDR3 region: CASSPASGSKRNEQFF. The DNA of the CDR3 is TGTGCCAGCTCACCCGCTAGCGGGAGCAAACGGAATGAGCAGTTCTTC.

CDR3 bases: TGTGCCAGCAGCGTTGAGCCGACGACTAGCGGGGGCTCCCAAGAGACCCAGTACTTC. As protein: CASSVEPTTSGGSQETQYF. The chain has TRBV9 and TRBJ2-5, with 12 bases that match TRBD2. CDR3 length: 19 residues. V lost 2 bases, J lost 1 base, and 12 bases stayed unmatched. Per the germline V gene, CDR1 is SGDLS and CDR2 is YYNGEE.

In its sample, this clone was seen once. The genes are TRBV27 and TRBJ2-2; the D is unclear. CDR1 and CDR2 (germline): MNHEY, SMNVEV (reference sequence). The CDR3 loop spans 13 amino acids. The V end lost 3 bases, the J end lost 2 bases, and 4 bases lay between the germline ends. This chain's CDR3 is CASSFPNTGELFF. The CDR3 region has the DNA TGTGCCAGCAGTTTCCCCAACACCGGGGAGCTGTTTTTT.

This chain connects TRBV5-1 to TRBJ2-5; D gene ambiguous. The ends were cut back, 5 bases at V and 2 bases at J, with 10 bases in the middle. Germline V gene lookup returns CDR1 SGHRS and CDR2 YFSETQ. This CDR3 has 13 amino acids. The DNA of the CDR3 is TGCGCCAGCAGGTCTGCTACACAAGAGACCCAGTACTTC. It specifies CASRSATQETQYF.

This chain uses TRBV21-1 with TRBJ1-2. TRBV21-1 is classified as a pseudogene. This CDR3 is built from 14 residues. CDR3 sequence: CASMRPSGSYGYTF. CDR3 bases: TGTGCCAGCATGAGACCGTCAGGGAGCTATGGCTACACCTTC.

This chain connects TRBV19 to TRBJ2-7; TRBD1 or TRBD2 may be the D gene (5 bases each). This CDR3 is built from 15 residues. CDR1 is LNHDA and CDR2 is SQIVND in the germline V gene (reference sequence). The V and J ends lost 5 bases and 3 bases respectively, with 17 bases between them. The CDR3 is CASSPTGTDLYEQYF. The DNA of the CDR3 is TGTGCCAGTAGTCCGACGGGGACCGACCTCTACGAGCAGTACTTC. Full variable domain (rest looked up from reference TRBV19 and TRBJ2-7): DGGITQSPKYLFRKEGQNVTLSCEQNLNHDAMYWYRQDPGQGLRLIYYSQIVNDFQKGDIAEGYSVSREKKESFPLTVTSAQKNPTAFYLCASSPTGTDLYEQYFGPGTRLTVT.

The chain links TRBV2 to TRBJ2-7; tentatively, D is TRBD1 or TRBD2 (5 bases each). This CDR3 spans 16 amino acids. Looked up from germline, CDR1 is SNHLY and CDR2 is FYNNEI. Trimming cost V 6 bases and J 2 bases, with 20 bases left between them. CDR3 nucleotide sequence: TGTGCCAGCAGAGAGAGACCCGGGACGCCCACCTACGAGCAGTACTTC. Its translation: CASRERPGTPTYEQYF.

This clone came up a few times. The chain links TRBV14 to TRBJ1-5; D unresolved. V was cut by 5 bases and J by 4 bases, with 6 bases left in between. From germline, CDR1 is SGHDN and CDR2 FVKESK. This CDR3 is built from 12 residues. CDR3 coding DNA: TGTGCCAGCAGCGTGAAAAATCAGCCCCAGCATTTT. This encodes CASSVKNQPQHF.

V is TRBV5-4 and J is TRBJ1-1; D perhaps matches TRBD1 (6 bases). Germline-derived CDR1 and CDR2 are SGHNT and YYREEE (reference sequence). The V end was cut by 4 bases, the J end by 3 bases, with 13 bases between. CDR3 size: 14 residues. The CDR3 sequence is CASSPADRDTEAFF. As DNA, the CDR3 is TGTGCCAGCAGCCCCGCGGACAGAGACACTGAAGCTTTCTTT.

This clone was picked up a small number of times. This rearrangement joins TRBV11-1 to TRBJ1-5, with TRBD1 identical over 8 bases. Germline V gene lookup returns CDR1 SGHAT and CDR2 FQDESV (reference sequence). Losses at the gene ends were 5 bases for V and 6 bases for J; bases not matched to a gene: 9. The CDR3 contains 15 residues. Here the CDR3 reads CASSTGGQGGQPQHF. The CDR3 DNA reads TGTGCCAGCAGCACTGGAGGACAGGGCGGTCAGCCCCAGCATTTT.